The 5 T cell receptor beta chains presented below share a single source sample, sequenced in a study of blood T cell repertoires in COVID-19. Using immunoSEQ multiplex PCR, the repertoire was profiled, and TCRdb retains in-frame clones only, with some absent. The data contain about 230,000 clones, about nine tenths of them singletons. The sequencing sample was made of peripheral blood. The origin of the receptors is an older woman with acute or convalescent COVID-19.

V and J are TRBV7-9 and TRBJ2-3, with TRBD2 identical over 7 bases. Germline values: CDR1 SEHNR, CDR2 FQNEAQ (reference sequence). The CDR3 is 20 amino acids. J gave up 0 bases and V 5 bases, and 20 bases lay outside the gene matches. In nucleotides, the CDR3 is TGTGCCAGCAGCACCCGGACTAGGCGTTCGGCGGGGTTGAGCACAGATACGCAGTATTTT. Its protein is CASSTRTRRSAGLSTDTQYF.

The J gene is TRBJ1-2, the V gene TRBV18; 8 bases fit TRBD1. This CDR3 comprises 12 residues. Germline CDR1 reads KGHSH; CDR2 reads LQKENI. V dropped 11 bases and J dropped 5; count of bases not matched to a gene: 7. Here the CDR3 DNA reads TGTGCCGGTGACAGGGGCAAATATGGCTACACCTTC. It specifies CAGDRGKYGYTF.

The V and J genes are TRBV27 and TRBJ1-6, with TRBD1 identical over 8 bases. Trimming removed 4 bases from V and 9 bases from J; junction bases left unmatched: 14. In germline, CDR1 is MNHEY, CDR2 SMNVEV (reference sequence). The CDR3 is 17 residues long. The CDR3: CASSSTLRTGRSSPLHF. The CDR3 nucleotides read TGTGCCAGCAGTTCTACCCTCCGGACAGGGAGAAGTTCACCCCTCCACTTT.

The V call is TRBV9, the J call TRBJ2-2; TRBD1 matches at 7 bases. Losses at the gene ends were 4 bases for V and 3 bases for J; bases not matched to a gene: 6. The CDR3 totals 15 residues. The germline V gene has CDR1 SGDLS and CDR2 YYNGEE. CDR3: CASSKRQGDTGELFF. CDR3 coding DNA: TGTGCCAGCAGCAAACGACAGGGCGACACCGGGGAGCTGTTTTTT.

The rearrangement uses TRBV29-1 and TRBJ2-5, with D possibly being TRBD2 (6 bases). Looked up from germline, CDR1 is SQVTM and CDR2 is ANQGSEA. Trimming took off 4 bases at V and 1 base at J, with 13 bases between the two ends. CDR3 length: 14 amino acids. CDR3: CSVGRGGTQETQYF. The CDR3 DNA reads TGCAGCGTTGGAAGGGGCGGGACCCAAGAGACCCAGTACTTC. The full variable domain, completed using reference TRBV29-1 and TRBJ2-5, is SAVISQKPSRDICQRGTSLTIQCQVDSQVTMMFWYRQQPGQSLTLIATANQGSEATYESGFVIDKFPISRPNLTFSTLTVSNMSPEDSSIYLCSVGRGGTQETQYFGPGTRLLVL.